This TCR beta chain was identified during a study of CD8 T cells in ankylosing spondylitis. The study's findings and limits: In reactive arthritis synovial fluid and blood, some motif variants had been reported before. Significant enrichment of disease-linked clones was reported in matched ankylosing spondylitis synovial fluid.

This clonotype was observed a few times. Its specificity is not known. Germline V gene data show CDR1 as SGHAT and CDR2 as FQNNGV. The CDR3 has 11 residues. Trimming cost V 4 bases and J 1 base, with 1 base left between them. As the method for making TCR beta libraries, quantitative 5'-RACE with molecular barcodes was used. TCRdb used MiXCR to reprocess the 5' RACE reads, holding one entry per CDR3 protein. The data show about 36,000 distinct CDR3 sequences, approximately 11% seen once. This clonotype originated in a male donor with ankylosing spondylitis. The sequencing input was synovial fluid, either unsorted or a sorted T cell fraction (not recorded which). V is TRBV11-2 and J is TRBJ2-5, with unresolved D. CDR3 residues: CASSSQETQYF. The CDR3 DNA reads TGTGCCAGCAGCTCCCAAGAGACCCAGTACTTC.